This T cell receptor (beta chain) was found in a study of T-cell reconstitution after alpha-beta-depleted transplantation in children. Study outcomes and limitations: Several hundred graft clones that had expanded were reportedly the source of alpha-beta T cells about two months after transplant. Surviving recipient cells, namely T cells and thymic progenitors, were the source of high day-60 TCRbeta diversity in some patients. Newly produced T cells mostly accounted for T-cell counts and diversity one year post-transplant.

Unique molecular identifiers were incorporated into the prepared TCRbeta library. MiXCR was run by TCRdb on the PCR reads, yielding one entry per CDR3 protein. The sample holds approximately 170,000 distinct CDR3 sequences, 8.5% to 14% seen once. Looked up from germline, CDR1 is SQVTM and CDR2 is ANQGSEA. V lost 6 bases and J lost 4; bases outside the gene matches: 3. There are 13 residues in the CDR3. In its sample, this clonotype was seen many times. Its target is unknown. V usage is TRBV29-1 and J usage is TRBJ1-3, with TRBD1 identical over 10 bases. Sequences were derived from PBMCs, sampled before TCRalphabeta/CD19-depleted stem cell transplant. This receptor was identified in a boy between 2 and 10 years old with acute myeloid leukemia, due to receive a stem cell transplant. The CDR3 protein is CSVGTGAGNTIYF. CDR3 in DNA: TGCAGCGTCGGGACAGGGGCAGGAAACACCATATATTTT. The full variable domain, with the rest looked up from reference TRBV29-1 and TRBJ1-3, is SAVISQKPSRDICQRGTSLTIQCQVDSQVTMMFWYRQQPGQSLTLIATANQGSEATYESGFVIDKFPISRPNLTFSTLTVSNMSPEDSSIYLCSVGTGAGNTIYFGEGSWLTVV.